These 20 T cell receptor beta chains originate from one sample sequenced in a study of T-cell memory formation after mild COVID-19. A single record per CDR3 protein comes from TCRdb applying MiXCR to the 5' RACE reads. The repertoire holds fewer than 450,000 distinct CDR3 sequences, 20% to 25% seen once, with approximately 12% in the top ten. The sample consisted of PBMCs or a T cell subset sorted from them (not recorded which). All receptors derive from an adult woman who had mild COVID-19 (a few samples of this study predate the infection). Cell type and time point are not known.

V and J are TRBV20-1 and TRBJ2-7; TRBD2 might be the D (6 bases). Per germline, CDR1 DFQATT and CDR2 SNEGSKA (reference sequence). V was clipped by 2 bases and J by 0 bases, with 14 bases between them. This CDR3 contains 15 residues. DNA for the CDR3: TGCAGTGCTAGACCTTGGAGGGAACGCTCCTACGAGCAGTACTTC. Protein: CSARPWRERSYEQYF.

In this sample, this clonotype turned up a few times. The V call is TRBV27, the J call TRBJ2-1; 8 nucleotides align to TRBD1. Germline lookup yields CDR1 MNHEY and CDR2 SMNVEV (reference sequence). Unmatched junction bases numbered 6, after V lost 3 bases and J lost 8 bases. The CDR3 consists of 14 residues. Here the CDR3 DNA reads TGTGCCAGCAGTTTGTCCAGGGGGCGCCATGAGCAGTTCTTC. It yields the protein CASSLSRGRHEQFF.

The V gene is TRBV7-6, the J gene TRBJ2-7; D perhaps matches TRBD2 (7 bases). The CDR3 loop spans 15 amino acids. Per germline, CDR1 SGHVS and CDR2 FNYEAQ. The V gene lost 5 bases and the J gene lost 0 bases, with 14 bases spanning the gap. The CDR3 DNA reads TGTGCCAGCAGCCACGGGGGCGGGAGCTCCTACGAGCAGTACTTC. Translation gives CASSHGGGSSYEQYF.

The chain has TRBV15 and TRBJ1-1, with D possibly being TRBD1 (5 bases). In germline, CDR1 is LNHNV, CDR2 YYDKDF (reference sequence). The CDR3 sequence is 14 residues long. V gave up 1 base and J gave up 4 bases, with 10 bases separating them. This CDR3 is CATSRAPGGTEAFF. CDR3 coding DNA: TGTGCCACCAGCAGAGCCCCCGGGGGCACTGAAGCTTTCTTT.

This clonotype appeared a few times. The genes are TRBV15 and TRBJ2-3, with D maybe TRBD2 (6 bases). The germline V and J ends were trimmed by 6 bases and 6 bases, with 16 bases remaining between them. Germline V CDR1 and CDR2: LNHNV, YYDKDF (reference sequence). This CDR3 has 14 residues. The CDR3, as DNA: TGTGCCACCAGTGGCGGGAAAATCATGGATACGCAGTATTTT. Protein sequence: CATSGGKIMDTQYF. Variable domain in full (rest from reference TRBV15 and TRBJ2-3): DAMVIQNPRYQVTQFGKPVTLSCSQTLNHNVMYWYQQKSSQAPKLLFHYYDKDFNNEADTPDNFQSRRPNTSFCFLDIRSPGLGDTAMYLCATSGGKIMDTQYFGPGTRLTVL.

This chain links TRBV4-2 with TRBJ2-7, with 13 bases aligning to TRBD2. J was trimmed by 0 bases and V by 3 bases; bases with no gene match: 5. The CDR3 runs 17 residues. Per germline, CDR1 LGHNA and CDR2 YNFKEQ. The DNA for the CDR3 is TGTGCCAGCAGCCATCAGGGACTAGCGGGACCCTCCTACGAGCAGTACTTC. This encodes CASSHQGLAGPSYEQYF.

CDR3 bases: TGTGCCACCAGTGATGCGATGGGGGACAGGGTCAATGAGCAGTTCTTC. It codes for CATSDAMGDRVNEQFF. V is TRBV24-1 and J is TRBJ2-1; 9 nucleotides match TRBD1. Germline V gene sequence: CDR1 KGHDR, CDR2 SFDVKD. The V and J ends lost 3 bases and 6 bases, in that order; junction bases with no gene match: 8. The CDR3 sequence is 16 residues long.

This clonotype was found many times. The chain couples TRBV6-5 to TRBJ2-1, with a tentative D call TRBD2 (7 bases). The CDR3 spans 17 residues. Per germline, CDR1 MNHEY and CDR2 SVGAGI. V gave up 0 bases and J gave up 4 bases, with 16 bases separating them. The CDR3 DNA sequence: TGTGCCAGCAGTTACTCGGGGGGCGGGAGCGCGTACAATGAGCAGTTCTTC. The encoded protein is CASSYSGGGSAYNEQFF.

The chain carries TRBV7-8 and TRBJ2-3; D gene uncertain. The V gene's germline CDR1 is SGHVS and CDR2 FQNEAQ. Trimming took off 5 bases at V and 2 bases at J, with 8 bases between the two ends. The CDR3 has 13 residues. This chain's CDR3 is CASSPSITDTQYF. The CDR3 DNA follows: TGTGCCAGCAGCCCTTCAATCACAGATACGCAGTATTTT.

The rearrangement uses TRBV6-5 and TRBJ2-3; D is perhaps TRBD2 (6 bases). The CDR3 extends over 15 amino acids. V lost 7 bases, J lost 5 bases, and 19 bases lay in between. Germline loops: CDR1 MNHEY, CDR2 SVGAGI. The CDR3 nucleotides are TGTGCCAGCACCTCGGGGGACGCGACGGGAGATACGCAGTATTTT. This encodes CASTSGDATGDTQYF.

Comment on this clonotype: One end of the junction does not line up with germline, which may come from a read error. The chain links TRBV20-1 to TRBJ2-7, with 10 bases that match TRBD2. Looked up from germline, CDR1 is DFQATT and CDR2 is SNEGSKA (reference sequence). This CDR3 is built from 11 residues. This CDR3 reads CSASGSRQQYF. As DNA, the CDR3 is TGCAGCGCTAGCGGGAGCCGTCAGCAGTACTTC.

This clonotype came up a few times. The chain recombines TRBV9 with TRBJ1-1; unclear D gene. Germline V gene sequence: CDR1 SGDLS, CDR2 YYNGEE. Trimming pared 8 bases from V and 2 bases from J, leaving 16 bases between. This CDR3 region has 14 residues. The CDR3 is CASGEGGSNTEAFF. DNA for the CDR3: TGTGCCAGTGGAGAAGGAGGCAGTAACACTGAAGCTTTCTTT.

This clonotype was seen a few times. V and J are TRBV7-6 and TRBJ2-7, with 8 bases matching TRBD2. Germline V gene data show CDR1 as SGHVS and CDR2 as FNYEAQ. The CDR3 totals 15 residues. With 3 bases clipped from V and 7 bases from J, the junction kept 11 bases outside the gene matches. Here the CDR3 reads CASSFSLLAVREQYF. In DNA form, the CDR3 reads TGTGCCAGCAGCTTCTCGCTACTAGCGGTTCGGGAGCAGTACTTC.

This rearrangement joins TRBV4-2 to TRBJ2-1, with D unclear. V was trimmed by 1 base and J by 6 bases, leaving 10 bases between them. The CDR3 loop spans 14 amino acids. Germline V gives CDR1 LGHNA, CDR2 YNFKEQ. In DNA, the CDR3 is TGTGCCAGCAGCCAAGGGCTGGGCGGCAATGAGCAGTTCTTC. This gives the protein CASSQGLGGNEQFF.

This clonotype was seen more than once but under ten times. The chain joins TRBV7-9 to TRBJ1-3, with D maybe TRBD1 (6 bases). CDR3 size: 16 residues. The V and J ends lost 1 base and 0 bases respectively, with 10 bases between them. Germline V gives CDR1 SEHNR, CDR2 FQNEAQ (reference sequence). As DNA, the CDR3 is TGTGCCAGCAGCTTAGGCCTAGGGGGCTCTGGAAACACCATATATTTT. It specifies CASSLGLGGSGNTIYF.

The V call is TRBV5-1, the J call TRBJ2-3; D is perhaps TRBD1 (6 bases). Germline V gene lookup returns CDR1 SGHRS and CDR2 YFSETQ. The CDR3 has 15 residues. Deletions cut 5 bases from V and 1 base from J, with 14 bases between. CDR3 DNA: TGCGCCAGCAGGGAAACAGGGTCCGGCACAGATACGCAGTATTTT. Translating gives CASRETGSGTDTQYF.

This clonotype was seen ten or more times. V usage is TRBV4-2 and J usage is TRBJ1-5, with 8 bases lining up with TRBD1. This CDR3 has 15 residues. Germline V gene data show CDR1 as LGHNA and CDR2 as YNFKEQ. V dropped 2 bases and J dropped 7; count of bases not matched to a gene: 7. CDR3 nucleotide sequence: TGTGCCAGCAGCCAAACTGACAGGGGAAGACAGCCCCAGCATTTT. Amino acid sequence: CASSQTDRGRQPQHF.

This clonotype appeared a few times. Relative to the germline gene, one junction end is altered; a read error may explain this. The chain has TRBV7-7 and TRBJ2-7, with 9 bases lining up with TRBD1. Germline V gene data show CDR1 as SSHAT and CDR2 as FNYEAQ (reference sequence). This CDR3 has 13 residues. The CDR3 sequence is CASSSDRGGEQYF. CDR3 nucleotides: TGTGCTAGCAGCTCTGACAGGGGGGGCGAGCAGTACTTC.

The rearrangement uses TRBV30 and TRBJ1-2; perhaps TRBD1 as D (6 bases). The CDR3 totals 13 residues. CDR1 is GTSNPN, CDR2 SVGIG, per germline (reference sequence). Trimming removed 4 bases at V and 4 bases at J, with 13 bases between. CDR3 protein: CAWNRDDSYGYTF. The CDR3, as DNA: TGTGCCTGGAACAGGGACGATTCCTATGGCTACACCTTC.

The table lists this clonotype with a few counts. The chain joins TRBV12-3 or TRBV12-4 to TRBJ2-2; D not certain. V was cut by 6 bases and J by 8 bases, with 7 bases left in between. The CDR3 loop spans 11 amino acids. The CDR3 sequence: CASSRSGELFF. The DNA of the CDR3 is TGTGCCAGCAGCCGGTCAGGGGAGCTGTTTTTT.